This T cell receptor (beta chain) was recovered during a study of human T cells and chemical hapten exposure. Time point in this sample: pre-sensitization, week 0. Sample treatment: therapeutic diphenylcyclopropenone sensitization with weekly scalp DPC. V lost 2 bases, J lost 10 bases, and 9 bases lay in between. This CDR3 has 12 amino acids. CDR1 is LNHDA, CDR2 SQIVND, per germline (reference sequence). The study's library attached unique molecular identifiers to single cDNA molecules. TCRdb called the RACE reads again in MiXCR, with one record for every CDR3 protein. The sample includes around 330,000 distinct CDR3 sequences, over 5% of them seen just once.

The chain has TRBV19 and TRBJ2-1; D remains ambiguous. This receptor was taken from a woman younger than 35 with alopecia areata. Some clones in this sample may be carry-over from other donors' samples. The sequencing used whole blood, collected in connection with sensitization to the hapten diphenylcyclopropenone (DPC). The CDR3 spells CASSIIGLEQFF. CDR3 DNA sequence: TGTGCCAGTAGTATAATAGGGTTGGAGCAGTTCTTC.